These 28 T cell receptor beta chains were sequenced from one sample in a study of T cell repertoires in cytomegalovirus infection. Antigen specificity for these receptors is unknown. Using its own MiXCR run on the reads, TCRdb lists one record per CDR3 protein. This sample has a few hundred thousand distinct CDR3 sequences, with about 20% found just once. The sample in question was cultured PBMCs, obtained from culture after CMV antigen stimulation. The receptor source for this set is a human donor in good health (CMV status not recorded). Some clones in this sample may be carry-over from other donors' samples.

The CDR3, as DNA: TGTGCCAGCAGCGGACTCAGGGGGAGGCCTGAAGCTTTCTTT. It is translated as CASSGLRGRPEAFF. The chain has TRBV11-2 and TRBJ1-1; 7 nucleotides agree with TRBD1. Germline lookup yields CDR1 SGHAT and CDR2 FQNNGV. The CDR3 loop spans 14 amino acids. The J segment lost 6 bases and the V segment lost 5 bases, leaving 9 bases of the junction unmatched.

This clonotype was seen once. The chain has TRBV20-1 and TRBJ2-7; D is possibly TRBD1 (6 bases). With 5 bases removed from V and 5 bases from J, the gap between germline ends came to 22 bases. From germline, CDR1 is DFQATT and CDR2 SNEGSKA (reference sequence). The CDR3 spans 15 residues. This CDR3 is CSAPKLSGVSHEQYF. The CDR3 DNA follows: TGCAGTGCTCCAAAGCTTTCAGGGGTATCCCACGAGCAGTACTTC.

V usage is TRBV4-3 and J usage is TRBJ2-1; TRBD2 matches at 8 bases. The V gene end was trimmed by 1 base and the J gene end by 5 bases; junction bases not matched to a gene: 4. The CDR3 has 15 residues. From germline, CDR1 is LGHNA and CDR2 YSLEER. The CDR3: CASSQGSGRHNEQFF. CDR3 sequence (DNA): TGCGCCAGCAGCCAAGGGAGCGGGAGACACAATGAGCAGTTCTTC.

This rearrangement joins TRBV24-1 to TRBJ1-2, with TRBD1 matching over 7 bases. Looked up from germline, CDR1 is KGHDR and CDR2 is SFDVKD. The CDR3 loop spans 13 amino acids. After removal of 7 bases from V and 6 bases from J, the junction contained 7 bases not matched to a gene. CDR3 DNA: TGTGCCACCAGCCTCGGGACAGCAGATGGCTACACCTTC. Translating it yields CATSLGTADGYTF.

In this sample, this clonotype turned up many times. V is TRBV19 and J is TRBJ2-7; TRBD2 agrees at 8 bases. This CDR3 comprises 16 residues. V dropped 3 bases and J dropped 2; count of bases not matched to a gene: 9. The germline V gene encodes CDR1 LNHDA and CDR2 SQIVND (reference sequence). The CDR3 nucleotides are TGTGCCAGTAGTATGCTCCCGGGAGGGCCAGCCTACGAGCAGTACTTC. Protein product: CASSMLPGGPAYEQYF.

In its sample, this clonotype was seen a few times. The chain recombines TRBV5-5 with TRBJ1-1; D is ambiguous. CDR3 size: 13 residues. Trimming took off 7 bases at V and 2 bases at J, with 12 bases between the two ends. CDR1 SGHKS and CDR2 YYEKEE come from the germline V gene (reference sequence). The CDR3 here is CASGSRGNTEAFF. As DNA, the CDR3 is TGTGCCAGCGGGAGTCGCGGCAACACTGAAGCTTTCTTT.

The V gene is TRBV18, the J gene TRBJ1-5; unclear D gene. In germline, CDR1 is KGHSH, CDR2 LQKENI. This CDR3 comprises 15 residues. The ends were cut back, 3 bases at V and 1 base at J, with 10 bases in the middle. This CDR3 reads CASSPEGQSNQPQHF. In nucleotides, the CDR3 is TGTGCCAGCTCACCCGAAGGCCAAAGCAATCAGCCCCAGCATTTT.

The rearrangement uses TRBV7-3 and TRBJ1-1; TRBD1 is a possible D gene (6 bases). The V and J ends lost 1 base and 4 bases respectively, with 10 bases between them. This CDR3 region has 14 residues. Germline V gene data show CDR1 as SGHTA and CDR2 as FQGTGA. CDR3: CASSLNGGLTEAFF. DNA for the CDR3: TGTGCCAGCAGCTTAAACGGGGGCCTCACTGAAGCTTTCTTT.

The chain uses TRBV19 and TRBJ1-5, with 7 bases matching TRBD1. CDR1 and CDR2 (germline): LNHDA, SQIVND (reference sequence). The V gene end was trimmed by 7 bases and the J gene end by 2 bases; junction bases not matched to a gene: 20. This CDR3 is 19 amino acids long. Written as DNA, the CDR3 is TGTGCCAGTACCATATACGACAGGGAATTGGGTTCGGGCAATCAGCCCCAGCATTTT. It codes for CASTIYDRELGSGNQPQHF.

This clonotype was counted ten times or more. The chain is built from TRBV24-1 and TRBJ2-1; possible D gene TRBD2, 5 bases. The length of the CDR3 is 16 residues. Between the trimmed V and J ends, which lost 3 bases and 2 bases, there was a span of 13 bases. Germline values: CDR1 KGHDR, CDR2 SFDVKD. CDR3 region: CATSDASGEAYNEQFF. Written as DNA, the CDR3 is TGTGCCACCAGTGATGCAAGCGGAGAGGCCTACAATGAGCAGTTCTTC.

This chain connects TRBV15 to TRBJ1-2, with D possibly being TRBD1 (5 bases). The V end lost 0 bases, the J end lost 4 bases, and 12 bases lay between the germline ends. Germline V gene data show CDR1 as LNHNV and CDR2 as YYDKDF (reference sequence). The CDR3 is 15 amino acids. The CDR3 here is CATSRDRGTSYGYTF. The CDR3 coding sequence is TGTGCCACCAGCAGAGATCGGGGGACGAGCTATGGCTACACCTTC.

This clonotype showed up many times. The gene calls are TRBV6-1 and TRBJ1-2; D is possibly TRBD1 (5 bases). The germline gives CDR1 MNHNS, CDR2 SASEGT. The CDR3 spans 13 residues. Deletions cut 4 bases from V and 5 bases from J, with 11 bases between. Here the CDR3 DNA reads TGTGCCAGCAGTGTAGCAGGGTTATATGGCTACACCTTC. Translating gives CASSVAGLYGYTF.

The sample holds a few counts of this clonotype. V is TRBV2 and J is TRBJ1-1; no reliable D call. The V and J ends lost 6 bases and 3 bases respectively, with 8 bases between them. CDR3 size: 12 residues. The V gene's germline CDR1 is SNHLY and CDR2 FYNNEI. This CDR3 is CASSRLYTEAFF. The DNA for the CDR3 is TGTGCCAGCAGCCGTCTTTACACTGAAGCTTTCTTT.

The chain links TRBV20-1 to TRBJ2-5; TRBD1 matches at 9 bases. Trimming took 5 bases from V and 5 from J; bases not matched to a gene: 6. The CDR3 is made up of 13 amino acids. CDR1 is DFQATT, CDR2 SNEGSKA, per germline (reference sequence). CDR3 DNA: TGCAGTGCTCTACAGGGGGCTCCTGAGACCCAGTACTTC. It specifies CSALQGAPETQYF.

This clonotype has only a few counts. The chain carries TRBV11-2 and TRBJ2-5, with TRBD2 matching over 8 bases. From germline, CDR1 is SGHAT and CDR2 FQNNGV. There are 14 residues in the CDR3. Trimming took 8 bases from V and 6 from J; bases not matched to a gene: 11. In DNA form, the CDR3 reads TGTGCCAGCGGGTTGGCGGGAGGCGGCAAGACCCAGTACTTC. Translation: CASGLAGGGKTQYF. The variable domain in full, with the rest retrieved from reference TRBV11-2 and TRBJ2-5, is EAGVAQSPRYKIIEKRQSVAFWCNPISGHATLYWYQQILGQGPKLLIQFQNNGVVDDSQLPKDRFSAERLKGVDSTLKIQPAKLEDSAVYLCASGLAGGGKTQYFGPGTRLLVL.

This clonotype was picked up many times. This chain uses TRBV7-2 with TRBJ2-7; weak D call: TRBD1 (6 bases). From germline, CDR1 is SGHTA and CDR2 FQGNSA. This CDR3 has 14 residues. The V gene lost 5 bases and the J gene lost 0 bases, with 11 bases spanning the gap. This chain's CDR3 is CASSPDRFSYEQYF. The CDR3 DNA sequence: TGTGCCAGCAGCCCCGACAGGTTCTCCTACGAGCAGTACTTC.

Remarks on this clonotype: A read error is possible here, since a much larger clone lies one base away. The chain recombines TRBV7-8 with TRBJ2-2; 10 bases align to TRBD2. CDR3 length: 16 amino acids. The germline gives CDR1 SGHVS, CDR2 FQNEAQ. CDR3 sequence reads: CASSLRTSGNTGELLF. The CDR3 region has the DNA TGTGCCAGCAGCTTACGGACTAGCGGTAACACCGGGGAGCTGCTTTTT.

This clonotype has a count of ten or more. The V and J genes are TRBV19 and TRBJ1-2; D unclear. There are 15 residues in the CDR3. V lost 5 bases and J 0 bases, leaving 13 bases between the germline ends. Per germline, CDR1 LNHDA and CDR2 SQIVND (reference sequence). The DNA for the CDR3 is TGTGCCAGTAGTCCTCAGAGTCCCCCTAACTATGGCTACACCTTC. This sequence encodes CASSPQSPPNYGYTF.

The chain recombines TRBV3-1 with TRBJ1-1; 7 positions agree with TRBD1. The CDR3 loop spans 14 amino acids. V lost 5 bases and J lost 1; bases outside the gene matches: 4. Germline V lookup: CDR1 LGHDT, CDR2 YNNKEL (reference sequence). CDR3: CASSARDRNTEAFF. The DNA for the CDR3 is TGTGCCAGCAGCGCCCGGGACAGGAACACTGAAGCTTTCTTT.

V is TRBV6-5 and J is TRBJ1-4, with a weak D call TRBD1 (5 bases). Trimming cost V 0 bases and J 8 bases, with 16 bases left between them. Looked up from germline, CDR1 is MNHEY and CDR2 is SVGAGI. The CDR3 runs to 16 residues. CDR3 nucleotides: TGTGCCAGCAGTTACTCTAAAGGGACGGAGCTCGAAAAACTGTTTTTT. It encodes CASSYSKGTELEKLFF.

The genes are TRBV29-1 and TRBJ2-7; D possibly corresponds to TRBD1 (6 bases). The CDR3 runs to 12 residues. Germline lookup yields CDR1 SQVTM and CDR2 ANQGSEA. The V end lost 2 bases, the J end lost 5 bases, and 10 bases lay between the germline ends. This CDR3 reads CSVEMGANEQYF. The CDR3 region has the DNA TGCAGCGTTGAAATGGGGGCCAACGAGCAGTACTTC.

The chain is built from TRBV27 and TRBJ2-2; TRBD2 matches 11 bases. The CDR3 loop spans 15 amino acids. Trimming took 5 bases from V and 7 from J; bases not matched to a gene: 6. Looked up from germline, CDR1 is MNHEY and CDR2 is SMNVEV (reference sequence). CDR3 residues: CASSPTSGNFGELFF. Here the CDR3 DNA reads TGTGCCAGCAGTCCGACTAGCGGGAACTTCGGGGAGCTGTTTTTT.

This clonotype was seen only a few times. The chain joins TRBV4-1 to TRBJ1-4, with a weak D call TRBD1 (6 bases). The CDR3 is 15 amino acids. CDR1 and CDR2 (germline): MGHRA, YSYEKL. Trimming stripped 5 bases from V and 5 bases from J, with 15 bases between. CDR3 bases: TGCGCCAGCAGCGAAAGCACAGGGAGGAATGAAAAACTGTTTTTT. It specifies CASSESTGRNEKLFF.

The chain links TRBV20-1 to TRBJ2-1, with 10 bases identical to TRBD2. Trimming cost V 3 bases and J 8 bases; bases outside gene matches: 7. Germline V gene sequence: CDR1 DFQATT, CDR2 SNEGSKA (reference sequence). The CDR3 has 14 amino acids. Written as DNA, the CDR3 is TGCAGTGCTAGGGGCAGCGGGAGGGAAGATGAGCAGTTCTTC. Translation gives CSARGSGREDEQFF.

The rearrangement links TRBV12-3 or TRBV12-4 to TRBJ1-4; a possible D gene is TRBD1 (5 bases). The V and J ends lost 3 bases and 3 bases respectively, with 11 bases between them. This CDR3 comprises 15 residues. The CDR3, as DNA: TGTGCCAGCAGTTTCATGACAGCCTCTAATGAAAAACTGTTTTTT. This codes for CASSFMTASNEKLFF.

This clonotype has a handful of counts. This chain connects TRBV12-3 or TRBV12-4 to TRBJ2-4, with D possibly TRBD2 on 5 matching bases. The germline V and J ends were trimmed by 6 bases and 9 bases, with 18 bases remaining between them. The CDR3 covers 14 residues. The CDR3 here is CASSLPPLACIQYF. CDR3 DNA sequence: TGTGCCAGCAGCCTTCCGCCTCTAGCCTGCATTCAGTACTTC.

This chain uses TRBV6-2 or TRBV6-3 with TRBJ2-3; D might be TRBD2 (5 bases). Trimming cost V 6 bases and J 2 bases, with 18 bases left between them. The CDR3 is made up of 16 amino acids. Germline-derived CDR1 and CDR2 are MNHEY and SVGEGT. The CDR3 sequence: CASSQRVSGFTDTQYF. DNA of the CDR3: TGTGCCAGCAGCCAACGAGTAAGCGGATTCACAGATACGCAGTATTTT.

The V gene is TRBV7-4, the J gene TRBJ2-3; the match to TRBD2 covers 14 bases. CDR1 is SGHVT and CDR2 is SQSDAQ in the germline V gene. The V segment lost 4 bases and the J segment 11 bases; nucleotides outside the gene matches: 8. The CDR3 is made up of 15 amino acids. The CDR3 protein is CASSYGTSGSGVQYF. For the CDR3, the DNA is TGTGCCAGCAGCTACGGGACTAGCGGGAGTGGGGTGCAGTATTTT. The whole variable domain, filled in from reference TRBV7-4 and TRBJ2-3, reads GAGVSQSPRYKVAKRGRDVALRCDSISGHVTLYWYRQTLGQGSEVLTYSQSDAQRDKSGRPSGRFSAERPERSVSTLKIQRTEQGDSAVYLCASSYGTSGSGVQYFGPGTRLTVL.